The next 2 T cell receptor beta chains were all read from a single sample in a study of neurological immune-mediated disorders (dated by TCRdb to the late 2010s). Receptor libraries were prepared by 5' RACE. Sequencing was carried out with an Illumina HiSeq 2500. The public reads were run again by TCRdb, first through fastp at Q25 and then through MiXCR, and only productive beta chains were kept. Each CDR3 protein gets just one entry, which takes the most common genes and DNA from the rows behind it. This sample is represented by roughly 23,000 distinct CDR3 sequences; 8% to 13% of them were singletons. Of the sample, about 20% is held by the ten largest clones. Sequenced material: PBMCs. The receptors shown here come from a woman aged 60 to 75 with HTLV-1-associated myelopathy (HAM/TSP).

The chain recombines TRBV7-9 with TRBJ2-3, with 9 bases lining up with TRBD1. Germline trimming cut 3 bases from V and 5 bases from J; bases unmatched to any gene: 15. The CDR3 consists of 18 residues. The germline CDR1 and CDR2 sequences are SEHNR and FQNEAQ (reference sequence). DNA for the CDR3: TGTGCCAGCAGCTTGAGGGACAGGGTCTCCTGGGCGGGAGATACGCAGTATTTT. Its translation: CASSLRDRVSWAGDTQYF.

At least ten counts were recorded for this clonotype. V usage is TRBV5-6 and J usage is TRBJ2-7; D possibly corresponds to TRBD2 (6 bases). CDR1 is SGHDT, CDR2 YYEEEE, per germline. Trimming left V 1 base short and J 6 bases short, with 14 bases between. The CDR3 totals 14 residues. CDR3 sequence: CASSLLSGGGEQYF. The CDR3 nucleotides are TGTGCCAGCAGCTTGCTTTCCGGGGGTGGCGAGCAGTACTTC.